This T cell receptor beta chain appears in the sequencing data of a study of a mutant IDH1 vaccine in newly diagnosed glioma. Noted time point: week 5, during vaccination. A 20-mer mutant IDH1 peptide at 300 ug was injected subcutaneously with topical imiquimod. CDR1 is SGHVS, CDR2 FQNEAQ, per germline. The CDR3 covers 14 residues. Trimming stripped 1 base from V and 8 bases from J, with 12 bases between. Sequenced by immunoSEQ multiplex PCR; TCRdb stores in-frame clones only, minus some. The sample comprises tens of thousands of clones, around 80% of which are singletons, and 1.8% rests with the top ten. This clone was counted once. Its specificity is not known.

The sequenced sample was PBMCs, obtained from a glioma patient whose treatment included an IDH1 peptide vaccine. The origin of this receptor is a middle-aged woman with glioma. This sequence joins TRBV7-8 and TRBJ2-1; D may correspond to TRBD1 or TRBD2 (6 bases each). The CDR3 here is CASSLVAGEDEQFF. In DNA, the CDR3 is TGTGCCAGCAGCTTAGTGGCAGGGGAGGATGAGCAGTTCTTC.